Listed below are T cell receptor beta chains from one sample, sequenced in a study of T-cell reconstitution after alpha-beta-depleted transplantation in children. TCRdb processed the PCR reads anew with MiXCR; each CDR3 protein has one entry. Here the sample spans approximately 230,000 distinct CDR3 sequences, about a quarter being singletons. The source material was PBMCs, sampled before TCRalphabeta/CD19-depleted stem cell transplant. These receptors originate from a girl aged 2 to 9 with Fanconi anemia, due to receive a stem cell transplant. The CDR3 runs from the conserved cysteine through the conserved F or W. A D gene is named only where the DNA matches it firmly. The size of a clone is reported for some rows only, either as once, few or many, or as a class for expanded clones.

DNA	CDR3	J	D	V	size
TGTGCCACCAGCAGAGGCAACTCTGGGGCCAACGTCCTGACTTTC	CATSRGNSGANVLTF	TRBJ2-6	.	TRBV15	many
TGTGCCAGCAGCCAAGTTTGGCGGGGGACCTCCTACAATGAGCAGTTCTTC	CASSQVWRGTSYNEQFF	TRBJ2-1	TRBD2	TRBV4-2	.
TGTGCCACCAGCAGAGTGTACGGGACGGAAGGCTACGAGCAGTACTTC	CATSRVYGTEGYEQYF	TRBJ2-7	.	TRBV15	many
TGCAGCGCAGGAAGCTCCTACGAGCAGTACTTC	CSAGSSYEQYF	TRBJ2-7	.	TRBV29-1	many
TGCGCCAGCAGCTTTCCGGCAGGTGGGAGCTCCTACAATGAGCAGTTCTTC	CASSFPAGGSSYNEQFF	TRBJ2-1	.	TRBV5-1	many
TGTGCCAGCTTCCGACCCGGGAGGGGGCTCTCCTACGAGCAGTACTTC	CASFRPGRGLSYEQYF	TRBJ2-7	.	TRBV21-1	few
TGCAGCGTTGAGTCCGACTACCAAGAGACCCAGTACTTC	CSVESDYQETQYF	TRBJ2-5	.	TRBV29-1	.
TGCAGTGCTAGAAACACCGGGACTACAAACACCGGGGAGCTGTTTTTT	CSARNTGTTNTGELFF	TRBJ2-2	TRBD2	TRBV20-1	.
TGCAGCGTGCTGGGCCCGAGCTCCTACGAGCAGTCCTTC	CSVLGPSSYEQSF	TRBJ2-7	.	TRBV29-1	.
TGTGCCAGCAGTCCTAGCGGGAGGGCAAATGAGCAGTTCTTC	CASSPSGRANEQFF	TRBJ2-1	TRBD2	TRBV6-1	.
TGTGCCAGCAGCCTGAACGCAGGGGTCCCGGTCGAGCAGTACTTC	CASSLNAGVPVEQYF	TRBJ2-7	.	TRBV12-3/TRBV12-4	many
TGTGCCATCAGTGAGTTAGGATCTGGGAGGCGAGAGACCCAGTACTTC	CAISELGSGRRETQYF	TRBJ2-5	.	TRBV10-3	.
TGTGCCAGCAGTTTCGGGGCGAGCACAGATACGCAGTATTTT	CASSFGASTDTQYF	TRBJ2-3	.	TRBV12-3/TRBV12-4	few
TGCAGCGTTGAAGCCTGGGGAACCGGGGAGCTGTTTTTT	CSVEAWGTGELFF	TRBJ2-2	.	TRBV29-1	many
TGCAGCGTTGACGTCGATACCAGCACAGATACGCAGTATTTT	CSVDVDTSTDTQYF	TRBJ2-3	.	TRBV29-1	.
TGTGCCAGCAGCTCAAATGAGCAGTTCTTC	CASSSNEQFF	TRBJ2-1	.	TRBV25-1	.
TGCAGCGCCTCAGGACAGCTCCAAGAGACCCAGTACTTC	CSASGQLQETQYF	TRBJ2-5	.	TRBV29-1	many
TGTGCCAGCAGTTTGCCGCTTAACTATGGCTACACCTTC	CASSLPLNYGYTF	TRBJ1-2	.	TRBV6-6	once
TGCACAGCGGGAGGGAAAAGTTTGGATGAGCAGTTCTTC	CTAGGKSLDEQFF	TRBJ2-1	TRBD2	TRBV20-1	few
TGCAGTGCTAGAGCAGGTCAAGGCGGCACTGAAGCTTTCTTT	CSARAGQGGTEAFF	TRBJ1-1	.	TRBV20-1	many
TGTGCCAGCAGTGATAGGCGGCTAAGCTCCTACAATGAGCAGTTCTTC	CASSDRRLSSYNEQFF	TRBJ2-1	.	TRBV25-1	.
TGTGCCAGCAGCCGTGGACTCTCCGAGCAGTACTTC	CASSRGLSEQYF	TRBJ2-7	.	TRBV12-3/TRBV12-4	many
TGTGCCAGCAGTTTATCGCGACTCCACACTGAAGCTTTCTTT	CASSLSRLHTEAFF	TRBJ1-1	.	TRBV27	many
TGTGCCAGCAGCTTTGGGACAGGGAGGGGAGATACGCAGTATTTT	CASSFGTGRGDTQYF	TRBJ2-3	TRBD1	TRBV7-2	.
TGCGCCAGCAGCCTGGACAGGGGTGGCTATGGCTACACCTTC	CASSLDRGGYGYTF	TRBJ1-2	TRBD1	TRBV5-1	few
TGTGCCTGGAGTCTAACCAACACCGGGGAGCTGTTTTTT	CAWSLTNTGELFF	TRBJ2-2	.	TRBV30	.
TGTGCCAGGACAGGGCTCACTGAAGCTTTCTTT	CARTGLTEAFF	TRBJ1-1	TRBD1	TRBV28	few
TGTGCCAGCTCACCCCCTGGGCGGACTTTCTACGAGCAGTACTTC	CASSPPGRTFYEQYF	TRBJ2-7	.	TRBV18	.
TGCAGCGTTGTTTTCTTGGACAAGGGGCTCCAAGAGACCCAGTACTTC	CSVVFLDKGLQETQYF	TRBJ2-5	.	TRBV29-1	.
TGCAGTGCTTATGCCAGCACAGGGAGCACAGATACGCAGTATTTT	CSAYASTGSTDTQYF	TRBJ2-3	.	TRBV20-1	.
TGCAGTGCGGGCCGGGGGACAGGCCTGTACTTC	CSAGRGTGLYF	TRBJ2-5	TRBD1	TRBV20-1	many
TGTGCCACCAGCAGAGATCTCCCTCTCAATGAGCAGTTCTTC	CATSRDLPLNEQFF	TRBJ2-1	.	TRBV15	many
TGTGCCAGCAGTTACTCAGGGCTAGCGGGAGTTGACGAGCAGTACTTC	CASSYSGLAGVDEQYF	TRBJ2-7	TRBD2	TRBV6-5	.
TGTGCCAGCAGCTCTCGACTAGAGCTGGCCTACGAGCAGTACTTC	CASSSRLELAYEQYF	TRBJ2-7	.	TRBV13	many
TGTGCCAGCAGCGGCGGGCGGGCCTACAATGAGCAGTTCTTC	CASSGGRAYNEQFF	TRBJ2-1	.	TRBV28	.
TGCGCCAGCAGGCTAGCGGAAAACTACGAGCAGTACTTC	CASRLAENYEQYF	TRBJ2-7	TRBD2	TRBV10-2	.